What follows describes a single T cell receptor (beta chain). What antigen it recognizes has not been identified. It has no much larger one-base neighbor in the sample; base qualities were not kept. The record originates from a study of cytomegalovirus exposure and HLA in healthy donors (dated by TCRdb to the late 2010s). Regarding the study in general: According to a later analysis, the approximately 120 validation repertoires were produced on the same platform as the approximately 690 repertoires of the first cohort. To predict cytomegalovirus infection status, the study combined high-throughput TCR immunosequencing, statistical association of individual TCRs with disease status, and machine learning. Besides the first cohort of more than 650 subjects, a separate validation cohort made up of some 110 different subjects was used. The study was designed to test whether signatures of past pathogen exposure could be identified by cataloging public T cell receptors. What the research found in general, with its limitations: A later analysis found that TCRs clustered in the first cohort also tended to co-occur in the roughly 120 validation repertoires, with 94% of cluster scores above 0. The validation cohort had no HLA typing available for a later analysis, so co-occurrence within that cohort was assessed over all 120 or so repertoires. Most TCR sequences were observed very rarely across donors, whereas some public TCRs were present in many individuals. In both the original and validation cohorts, the classifier was reported to diagnose cytomegalovirus status with high specificity and sensitivity. A few of the identified cytomegalovirus-associated TCR beta chains were confirmed in vitro to be specific for cytomegalovirus antigens. In the study, approximately 160 TCR beta chains were listed as associated with cytomegalovirus. The authors suggested that the approach could potentially be extended to other disease states and immunological phenotypes.

The library was made by the immunoSEQ multiplex PCR assay. On the study's bioinformatics: A statistical classification framework was built to diagnose cytomegalovirus status from the catalog of TCR beta chain sequences. The table was pulled from immuneACCESS by TCRdb, which kept in-frame rearrangements only. Such tables lose some clones; where checked, under half of the loss comes from unresolved V genes, and the rest has no known cause. The V and J calls and clone size were taken over from that table, and D and trimming were inferred from the DNA. The sample includes over 150,000 clones, with roughly 86% observed a single time. The top ten hold approximately 2.2% of the sample. Donors formed part of the validation cohort, which comprised about 130 subjects and was distinct from the first cohort of under 850 subjects. The clonotype originates from a human donor in good health. Material: PBMCs.

The sequence in DNA is TGTGCCAGCAGAGAGGGACAGATGAACACTGAAGCTTTCTTT. Translated, this is CASREGQMNTEAFF. The V gene is TRBV2 and the J gene is TRBJ1-1; 7 bases in the middle match TRBD1. The CDR3 runs 14 residues from the cysteine to the phenylalanine. Of all the DNA, just the CDR3 is kept, 42 bases in frame from base 1. The germline V end is reduced by 6 bases and the J end by 0 bases; junction bases left unmatched: 4. CDR1 and CDR2, per the germline V gene, are SNHLY and FYNNEI.